This T cell receptor beta chain appears in the sequencing data of a study of cytomegalovirus exposure and HLA in healthy donors. Study at large: Later, an analysis reported that the 95 to 150 validation repertoires had used the same platform as the 500 to 800 first-cohort repertoires.

General observations from the study: Rare TCR sequences dominated, though some public TCRs recurred in many donors. As was reported, the classifier diagnosed cytomegalovirus status with high specificity and sensitivity. The tendency of first-cohort TCR clusters to co-occur in the roughly 130 validation repertoires emerged from a later analysis.

This clone was observed once. Antigen: not known. This table comes from immunoSEQ multiplex PCR, and its TCRdb copy is limited to in-frame clones, with some not included. The sample contains about 76,000 clones, 90% to 95% of which appear only once. This CDR3 spans 16 amino acids. The ends lost 2 bases at V and 3 bases at J; junction bases unmatched: 5. CDR1 is MDHEN and CDR2 is SYDVKM in the germline V gene. This clonotype originated in a woman aged 18-30 years in good health and CMV-seropositive. Sequenced: PBMCs. The chain joins TRBV28 to TRBJ2-1; 9 nucleotides line up with TRBD2. The CDR3 sequence is CASSLRAGGDYNEQFF. CDR3 bases: TGTGCCAGCAGTTTACGGGCGGGGGGGGACTACAATGAGCAGTTCTTC.